This TCR beta chain emerged from a study of blood T cells in healthy people across ages. Combining a sample-barcoded 5' primer with a J-beta primer mix, a second PCR ran for roughly 7 to 11 cycles. TCRdb redid the calling of the 5' RACE reads with MiXCR, one entry per CDR3 protein. The table records roughly 830,000 distinct CDR3 sequences, about 62% of them present only once. Notes on this clonotype: The antigen is undetermined.

Trimming took off 0 bases at V and 5 bases at J, with 14 bases between the two ends. The CDR3 covers 16 residues. CDR1 MNHEY and CDR2 SMNVEV come from the germline V gene (reference sequence). Study results and caveats: Diversity was higher, and naive CD4+ cells more numerous, in long-lived donors than in aged donors.

The chain combines TRBV27 with TRBJ2-4, with D perhaps TRBD1 (6 bases). This TCR derives from a man under 40 in good health. Specimen: blood. CDR3 sequence reads: CASSLSYREVENIQYF. DNA of the CDR3: TGTGCCAGCAGTTTATCGTACAGGGAAGTCGAAAACATTCAGTACTTC.